This is a list of T cell receptor beta chains from one sample in a study of T cell responses to AZD1222 COVID-19 vaccine. Clones were sequenced by immunoSEQ multiplex PCR, and TCRdb holds only the in-frame ones, with some missing. The sample lists around 100,000 clones; roughly 84% were seen once. The sample was peripheral blood, taken on day 0 of AZD1222 vaccination. The source is an adult in good health. Each CDR3 is given with its conserved first and last residue. The order of the fields is clone size, J gene, D gene, V gene, CDR3 protein, CDR3 DNA. D genes are given only for firm matches. Only some rows state a clone size, as once, few, many or a class for expanded clones.

clone_size: once
j_call: TRBJ1-4
d_call: TRBD1
v_call: TRBV7-2
cdr3_aa: CASSLVAGTGEKLFF
cdr3_nt: TGTGCCAGCAGCTTAGTGGCCGGGACAGGAGAAAAACTGTTTTTT

clone_size: -
j_call: TRBJ1-2
d_call: -
v_call: TRBV20-1
cdr3_aa: CSAPDGYGYTF
cdr3_nt: TGCAGTGCCCCGGACGGATATGGCTACACCTTC

clone_size: -
j_call: TRBJ1-2
d_call: -
v_call: TRBV28
cdr3_aa: CASSEPHPDPSNYGYTF
cdr3_nt: TGTGCCAGCAGTGAACCTCATCCGGATCCTTCTAACTATGGCTACACCTTC

clone_size: -
j_call: TRBJ1-2
d_call: -
v_call: TRBV18
cdr3_aa: CASSPKANYGYTF
cdr3_nt: TGTGCCAGCTCGCCGAAAGCTAACTATGGCTACACCTTC

clone_size: -
j_call: TRBJ2-7
d_call: -
v_call: TRBV4-3
cdr3_aa: CASSQDYAESDRGLDEQYF
cdr3_nt: TGCGCCAGCAGCCAAGATTACGCAGAGAGCGACCGGGGGCTCGACGAGCAGTACTTC

clone_size: -
j_call: TRBJ1-6
d_call: -
v_call: TRBV19
cdr3_aa: CASNLQGTNSPLHF
cdr3_nt: TGTGCCAGTAATCTTCAGGGAACTAATTCACCCCTCCACTTT

clone_size: few
j_call: TRBJ2-1
d_call: -
v_call: TRBV11-3
cdr3_aa: CASSFGGSDNEQFF
cdr3_nt: TGTGCCAGCAGTTTCGGGGGTTCAGACAATGAGCAGTTCTTC

clone_size: -
j_call: TRBJ2-7
d_call: -
v_call: TRBV7-7
cdr3_aa: CASSRDSTYEQYF
cdr3_nt: TGTGCTAGCAGCCGGGACTCCACCTACGAGCAGTACTTC

clone_size: -
j_call: TRBJ1-1
d_call: -
v_call: TRBV11-2
cdr3_aa: CASSLGGSITEAFF
cdr3_nt: TGTGCCAGCAGCTTAGGGGGAAGTATCACTGAAGCTTTCTTT

clone_size: -
j_call: TRBJ2-2
d_call: -
v_call: TRBV11-3
cdr3_aa: CASSLEAWMSTGELFF
cdr3_nt: TGTGCCAGCAGCTTAGAGGCGTGGATGTCCACCGGGGAGCTGTTTTTT

clone_size: -
j_call: TRBJ2-7
d_call: TRBD1
v_call: TRBV5-1
cdr3_aa: CASNLVQGAGEQYF
cdr3_nt: TGCGCCAGCAACTTGGTACAGGGGGCGGGGGAGCAGTACTTC

clone_size: -
j_call: TRBJ2-5
d_call: TRBD1
v_call: TRBV11-3
cdr3_aa: CASSLVLTGGYQETQYF
cdr3_nt: TGTGCCAGCAGCTTAGTATTAACAGGGGGGTACCAAGAGACCCAGTACTTC

clone_size: -
j_call: TRBJ1-5
d_call: TRBD1
v_call: TRBV5-6
cdr3_aa: CASSLQGQGVRPQHF
cdr3_nt: TGTGCCAGCAGCTTGCAGGGACAGGGAGTCCGGCCCCAGCATTTT

clone_size: once
j_call: TRBJ1-1
d_call: TRBD1
v_call: TRBV6-5
cdr3_aa: CASSYTGQANTEAFF
cdr3_nt: TGTGCCAGCAGTTACACCGGACAGGCCAACACTGAAGCTTTCTTT

clone_size: -
j_call: TRBJ1-2
d_call: -
v_call: TRBV4-3
cdr3_aa: CASSQGYTGDGYTF
cdr3_nt: TGCGCCAGCAGCCAAGGCTACACTGGGGATGGCTACACCTTC

clone_size: -
j_call: TRBJ1-3
d_call: -
v_call: TRBV30
cdr3_aa: CAWSVQWDTIYF
cdr3_nt: TGTGCCTGGAGTGTACAATGGGACACCATATATTTT

clone_size: -
j_call: TRBJ1-2
d_call: TRBD1
v_call: TRBV5-4
cdr3_aa: CASSTHRDSYGYTF
cdr3_nt: TGTGCCAGCAGCACGCACCGGGACAGCTATGGCTACACCTTC

clone_size: -
j_call: TRBJ1-5
d_call: -
v_call: TRBV29-1
cdr3_aa: CSVEDPNQPQHF
cdr3_nt: TGCAGCGTTGAGGATCCTAATCAGCCCCAGCATTTT

clone_size: -
j_call: TRBJ2-5
d_call: -
v_call: TRBV28
cdr3_aa: CASSRYSYLQETQYF
cdr3_nt: TGTGCCAGCAGTAGATACTCGTACCTCCAAGAGACCCAGTACTTC

clone_size: -
j_call: TRBJ1-3
d_call: -
v_call: TRBV28
cdr3_aa: CASSFAGGSSGNTIYF
cdr3_nt: TGTGCCAGCAGTTTTGCCGGTGGATCCTCAGGAAACACCATATATTTT

clone_size: few
j_call: TRBJ1-1
d_call: -
v_call: TRBV7-9
cdr3_aa: CASSSGYLMGAFF
cdr3_nt: TGTGCCAGCAGCTCAGGGTACCTCATGGGAGCTTTCTTT

clone_size: -
j_call: TRBJ1-4
d_call: -
v_call: TRBV28
cdr3_aa: CASSLVIRGGLFF
cdr3_nt: TGTGCCAGCAGTTTGGTCATCAGGGGAGGACTGTTTTTT

clone_size: -
j_call: TRBJ2-3
d_call: -
v_call: TRBV24-1
cdr3_aa: CATSGRRTDTQYF
cdr3_nt: TGTGCCACCAGTGGCCGGCGCACAGATACGCAGTATTTT

clone_size: -
j_call: TRBJ2-1
d_call: TRBD2
v_call: TRBV7-6
cdr3_aa: CASSLAGGGGAFEQFF
cdr3_nt: TGTGCCAGCAGCTTAGCAGGAGGCGGGGGGGCCTTTGAGCAGTTCTTC

clone_size: few
j_call: TRBJ2-5
d_call: -
v_call: TRBV25-1
cdr3_aa: CASSDLWAPQETQYF
cdr3_nt: TGTGCCAGCAGTGATCTGTGGGCCCCCCAAGAGACCCAGTACTTC

clone_size: -
j_call: TRBJ1-1
d_call: -
v_call: TRBV5-1
cdr3_aa: CASSPDGRWNTEAFF
cdr3_nt: TGCGCCAGCAGCCCCGACGGGAGATGGAACACTGAAGCTTTCTTT

clone_size: -
j_call: TRBJ1-2
d_call: TRBD1
v_call: TRBV12-3/TRBV12-4
cdr3_aa: CASSGQGLDGYTF
cdr3_nt: TGTGCCAGCAGCGGACAGGGTTTGGATGGCTACACCTTC

clone_size: -
j_call: TRBJ1-2
d_call: -
v_call: TRBV10-3
cdr3_aa: CAISDRTGPKGYGYTF
cdr3_nt: TGTGCCATCAGTGATCGGACGGGGCCCAAAGGCTATGGCTACACCTTC

clone_size: -
j_call: TRBJ1-2
d_call: TRBD1
v_call: TRBV4-1
cdr3_aa: CASSPPTGIGGYTF
cdr3_nt: TGCGCCAGCAGCCCCCCGACAGGGATCGGTGGCTACACCTTC

clone_size: few
j_call: TRBJ1-5
d_call: -
v_call: TRBV7-2
cdr3_aa: CASSPDTNQPQHF
cdr3_nt: TGTGCCAGCAGCCCCGACACCAATCAGCCCCAGCATTTT

clone_size: -
j_call: TRBJ1-1
d_call: -
v_call: TRBV5-8
cdr3_aa: CASSDRTRRTEAFF
cdr3_nt: TGTGCCAGCAGCGACAGGACACGCAGGACTGAAGCTTTCTTT

clone_size: -
j_call: TRBJ2-5
d_call: TRBD1
v_call: TRBV6-2/TRBV6-3
cdr3_aa: CASSRDRAIGGKVETQYF
cdr3_nt: TGTGCCAGCAGCCGGGACAGGGCTATAGGCGGCAAAGTGGAGACCCAGTACTTC

clone_size: -
j_call: TRBJ1-6
d_call: TRBD1
v_call: TRBV28
cdr3_aa: CASSNRGLYNSPLHF
cdr3_nt: TGTGCCAGCAGTAACAGGGGGCTCTATAATTCACCCCTCCACTTT

clone_size: -
j_call: TRBJ2-1
d_call: TRBD2
v_call: TRBV5-1
cdr3_aa: CASSPESGSYNEQFF
cdr3_nt: TGCGCCAGCAGCCCCGAAAGCGGGAGTTACAATGAGCAGTTCTTC

clone_size: -
j_call: TRBJ2-5
d_call: -
v_call: TRBV5-4
cdr3_aa: CASSLRDRKETQYF
cdr3_nt: TGTGCCAGCAGCTTGCGCGATCGGAAAGAGACCCAGTACTTC

clone_size: -
j_call: TRBJ2-5
d_call: -
v_call: TRBV29-1
cdr3_aa: CSVGQGGWQETQYF
cdr3_nt: TGCAGCGTTGGCCAGGGGGGGTGGCAAGAGACCCAGTACTTC

clone_size: -
j_call: TRBJ1-6
d_call: -
v_call: TRBV28
cdr3_aa: CASSPDSRGSPLHF
cdr3_nt: TGTGCCAGCAGTCCGGACAGTCGGGGTTCACCCCTCCACTTT

clone_size: -
j_call: TRBJ2-2
d_call: TRBD2
v_call: TRBV10-3
cdr3_aa: CAISKEREGSTGELFF
cdr3_nt: TGTGCCATCAGCAAGGAGCGGGAGGGCTCCACCGGGGAGCTGTTTTTT

clone_size: -
j_call: TRBJ2-1
d_call: TRBD2
v_call: TRBV19
cdr3_aa: CASSPLWRESYNEQFF
cdr3_nt: TGTGCCAGTTCTCCCTTGTGGCGGGAGTCCTACAATGAGCAGTTCTTC

clone_size: -
j_call: TRBJ2-7
d_call: TRBD1
v_call: TRBV18
cdr3_aa: CASSPQDRGTYEQYF
cdr3_nt: TGTGCCAGCTCACCCCAGGACAGGGGGACCTACGAGCAGTACTTC

clone_size: -
j_call: TRBJ1-6
d_call: -
v_call: TRBV5-6
cdr3_aa: CASSLGVVDNSPLHF
cdr3_nt: TGTGCCAGCAGCTTGGGCGTCGTTGATAATTCACCCCTCCACTTT

clone_size: -
j_call: TRBJ2-3
d_call: -
v_call: TRBV5-8
cdr3_aa: CASSLGRGPSTDTQYF
cdr3_nt: TGTGCCAGCAGCTTGGGGAGGGGCCCTAGCACAGATACGCAGTATTTT

clone_size: -
j_call: TRBJ1-1
d_call: TRBD1
v_call: TRBV7-2
cdr3_aa: CASSSTGAMRTEAFF
cdr3_nt: TGTGCCAGCAGCTCGACAGGGGCTATGAGGACTGAAGCTTTCTTT

clone_size: -
j_call: TRBJ2-7
d_call: -
v_call: TRBV28
cdr3_aa: CASSHMDSYEQYF
cdr3_nt: TGTGCCAGCAGCCACATGGACTCCTACGAGCAGTACTTC

clone_size: -
j_call: TRBJ2-5
d_call: TRBD2
v_call: TRBV30
cdr3_aa: CAWSVRGLGGETQYF
cdr3_nt: TGTGCCTGGAGTGTACGCGGACTAGGCGGGGAGACCCAGTACTTC

clone_size: once
j_call: TRBJ1-2
d_call: -
v_call: TRBV9
cdr3_aa: CASSDTDTRGHYGYTF
cdr3_nt: TGTGCCAGCAGCGACACGGACACAAGGGGACATTATGGCTACACCTTC

clone_size: -
j_call: TRBJ1-3
d_call: TRBD1
v_call: TRBV9
cdr3_aa: CASSTITGGTGNTIYF
cdr3_nt: TGTGCCAGCAGTACTATTACAGGGGGGACTGGAAACACCATATATTTT

clone_size: -
j_call: TRBJ1-2
d_call: -
v_call: TRBV3-1/TRBV3-2
cdr3_aa: CASSLNRAVYGYTF
cdr3_nt: TGTGCCAGCAGCCTGAACAGGGCTGTCTATGGCTACACCTTC

clone_size: -
j_call: TRBJ2-3
d_call: TRBD2
v_call: TRBV7-2
cdr3_aa: CASSSRSGAADTQYF
cdr3_nt: TGTGCCAGCAGCTCCCGGAGCGGGGCGGCAGATACGCAGTATTTT

clone_size: -
j_call: TRBJ2-5
d_call: -
v_call: TRBV5-1
cdr3_aa: CASRGVGETQYF
cdr3_nt: TGCGCCAGCAGAGGGGTGGGAGAGACCCAGTACTTC

clone_size: -
j_call: TRBJ2-3
d_call: -
v_call: TRBV19
cdr3_aa: CASSLGVVLPDTQYF
cdr3_nt: TGTGCCAGTAGTTTGGGCGTCGTCCTCCCAGATACGCAGTATTTT

clone_size: -
j_call: TRBJ2-5
d_call: TRBD2
v_call: TRBV7-2
cdr3_aa: CASSPRTSGGVETQYF
cdr3_nt: TGTGCCAGCAGCCCACGGACTAGCGGGGGAGTTGAGACCCAGTACTTC

clone_size: -
j_call: TRBJ1-2
d_call: -
v_call: TRBV29-1
cdr3_aa: CSVAQTNYGYTF
cdr3_nt: TGCAGCGTGGCGCAAACCAACTATGGCTACACCTTC